This entry concerns a single T cell receptor beta chain. Its antigen is not identified. This sample was included in a study of T cell responses to AZD1222 COVID-19 vaccine. General observations from the study: Among the donors, most were white British and more were female, and clonal diversity was possibly underestimated. Baseline antibody screening turned up just 6 or 7 seropositive AZD1222 recipients.

Germline V gene lookup returns CDR1 GTSNPN and CDR2 SVGIG (reference sequence). Unmatched junction bases numbered 5, after V lost 4 bases and J lost 4 bases. The CDR3 covers 13 residues. The repertoire was sequenced with immunoSEQ multiplex PCR; TCRdb's copy has only in-frame clones and lacks some. Listed are 150,000 or so clones; about 2% falls within the top ten. This TCR was sampled from an adult in good health. Input material: peripheral blood. The chain combines TRBV30 with TRBJ1-2; 8 nucleotides match TRBD1. The CDR3: CAWTGGSVYGYTF. The CDR3 DNA sequence: TGTGCCTGGACAGGGGGCAGCGTCTATGGCTACACCTTC.